What follows are 18 T cell receptor beta chains derived from one specimen sequenced in a study of CD8 T cells in Susac syndrome. Reverse transcription of about 0.5 to 1 ug RNA was carried out with random hexamers. TCRdb ran MiXCR on the immunoSEQ multiplex PCR reads and lists one entry per CDR3 protein. Among about 110,000 distinct CDR3 sequences listed, 90% to 96% were seen once. Sequencing was done on a sample of CD4+ T cells from PBMCs. These receptors came from a human donor in good health.

The chain carries TRBV5-4 and TRBJ2-5; 11 bases are shared with TRBD2. With 4 bases clipped from V and 5 bases from J, the junction kept 7 bases outside the gene matches. This CDR3 comprises 15 residues. Germline V gene sequence: CDR1 SGHNT, CDR2 YYREEE (reference sequence). CDR3 amino acids: CASSPSGGPLETQYF. The CDR3 nucleotides are TGTGCCAGCAGCCCTAGCGGGGGGCCCTTGGAGACCCAGTACTTC.

This rearrangement joins TRBV28 to TRBJ2-7; D is unclear. CDR3 length: 16 residues. V shed 1 base and J shed 2 bases, with 15 bases lying between them. The germline V gene has CDR1 MDHEN and CDR2 SYDVKM. The chain's CDR3 is CASSLSKALGAYEQYF. In nucleotides, the CDR3 is TGTGCCAGCAGTTTATCGAAGGCCCTTGGGGCCTACGAGCAGTACTTC.

The V and J genes are TRBV19 and TRBJ2-1, with D hard to call. Germline assignment: CDR1 LNHDA and CDR2 SQIVND (reference sequence). V lost 5 bases and J 8 bases, leaving 13 bases between the germline ends. CDR3 size: 13 residues. The CDR3 sequence is CASSVAPAYEQFF. CDR3 coding DNA: TGTGCCAGTAGTGTTGCTCCGGCTTATGAGCAGTTCTTC.

Only one count was recorded for this clonotype. The chain uses TRBV28 and TRBJ2-7, with a tentative D call TRBD1 (5 bases). Germline V gene sequence: CDR1 MDHEN, CDR2 SYDVKM. CDR3 length: 15 residues. Trimming pared 3 bases from V and 0 bases from J, leaving 12 bases between. In DNA form, the CDR3 reads TGTGCCAGCAGTTTGCAGGGTCTCAGCTCCTACGAGCAGTACTTC. This sequence encodes CASSLQGLSSYEQYF.

The rearrangement uses TRBV4-3 and TRBJ2-7; 8 nucleotides agree with TRBD2. Germline V CDR1 and CDR2: LGHNA, YSLEER. This CDR3 has 15 residues. V lost 1 base to trimming and J lost 0 bases; unmatched junction nucleotides: 2. The CDR3 coding sequence is TGCGCCAGCAGCCAAGCGGGAGGGAACTCCTACGAGCAGTACTTC. Residues: CASSQAGGNSYEQYF.

The chain links TRBV4-2 to TRBJ1-1, with TRBD1 identical over 7 bases. The ends lost 6 bases at V and 4 bases at J; junction bases unmatched: 8. The CDR3 totals 14 residues. CDR1 is LGHNA and CDR2 is YNFKEQ in the germline V gene. The CDR3 DNA reads TGTGCCAGCAGACGGACAGGCGGCGGCACTGAAGCTTTCTTT. This sequence encodes CASRRTGGGTEAFF.

The V call is TRBV18, the J call TRBJ2-3; D perhaps matches TRBD1 (6 bases). Trimming left V 3 bases short and J 2 bases short, with 9 bases between. CDR1 and CDR2 from the germline V gene are KGHSH and LQKENI. The CDR3 extends over 14 amino acids. CDR3 DNA sequence: TGTGCCAGCTCACCTGGACAGTACACAGATACGCAGTATTTT. Protein sequence: CASSPGQYTDTQYF.

This chain uses TRBV7-8 with TRBJ1-3; TRBD1 aligns across 10 bases. Germline V CDR1 and CDR2: SGHVS, FQNEAQ. Trimming cost V 5 bases and J 5 bases; bases outside gene matches: 6. CDR3 length equals 15 residues. The CDR3 reads CASSPTGGLRNTIYF. The DNA of the CDR3 is TGTGCCAGCAGCCCGACAGGGGGCTTAAGAAACACCATATATTTT.

The chain recombines TRBV18 with TRBJ2-7, with no clear D. The CDR3 runs to 12 residues. V was shortened by 4 bases and J by 4 bases, with 8 bases between the two germline ends. Germline V lookup: CDR1 KGHSH, CDR2 LQKENI. The chain's CDR3 is CASSLTLYEQYF. CDR3 sequence (DNA): TGTGCCAGCTCACTAACCCTATACGAGCAGTACTTC.

The rearrangement uses TRBV9 and TRBJ1-1; the D is unclear. CDR3 length equals 13 residues. Deletions cut 0 bases from V and 3 bases from J, with 6 bases between. Germline V lookup: CDR1 SGDLS, CDR2 YYNGEE. The CDR3, as DNA: TGTGCCAGCAGCGTAGCAGCCTACACTGAAGCTTTCTTT. Translation: CASSVAAYTEAFF.

V is TRBV4-3 and J is TRBJ1-4; D not resolved. The V gene's germline CDR1 is LGHNA and CDR2 YSLEER. CDR3 size: 15 residues. The V end lost 1 base, the J end lost 8 bases, and 14 bases lay between the germline ends. CDR3 sequence (DNA): TGCGCCAGCAGCCAAGCGGCCAGGCAGAGGGAAAAACTGTTTTTT. The encoded protein is CASSQAARQREKLFF.

This chain connects TRBV28 to TRBJ2-7; 12 bases line up with TRBD1. Trimming cost V 5 bases and J 5 bases; bases outside gene matches: 7. The CDR3 extends over 15 amino acids. CDR1 and CDR2 (germline): MDHEN, SYDVKM. In nucleotides, the CDR3 is TGTGCCAGCAGTAGTGAGGGACAGGGGGCCCACGAGCAGTACTTC. Its translation is CASSSEGQGAHEQYF.

The chain couples TRBV5-1 to TRBJ2-1; no clear D gene. The CDR3 runs to 16 residues. Germline V gene lookup returns CDR1 SGHRS and CDR2 YFSETQ. V was pared by 4 bases and J by 4 bases, with 18 bases between. The CDR3 bases are TGCGCCAGCAGCGCGAGCCGGGCTCAGATGTACAATGAGCAGTTCTTC. It codes for CASSASRAQMYNEQFF.

This rearrangement joins TRBV10-3 to TRBJ1-1; D might be TRBD1 (6 bases). The CDR3 is 14 amino acids. Trimming removed 2 bases at V and 1 base at J, with 8 bases between. The germline V gene encodes CDR1 ENHRY and CDR2 SYGVKD. CDR3 sequence (DNA): TGTGCCATCAGTGAGCGAGGGGGGAACACTGAAGCTTTCTTT. This encodes CAISERGGNTEAFF.

The chain employs TRBV2 and TRBJ1-1, with TRBD1 matching over 7 bases. The V gene's germline CDR1 is SNHLY and CDR2 FYNNEI. V gave up 6 bases and J gave up 1 base; unmatched junction bases: 2. CDR3 length equals 13 residues. CDR3 region: CASSNRGNTEAFF. In DNA, the CDR3 is TGTGCCAGCAGCAACAGGGGGAACACTGAAGCTTTCTTT.

The V call is TRBV27, the J call TRBJ2-7, with 14 bases aligning to TRBD2. Germline-derived CDR1 and CDR2 are MNHEY and SMNVEV (reference sequence). The V and J ends lost 4 bases and 7 bases, in that order; junction bases with no gene match: 9. This CDR3 has 16 amino acids. CDR3 DNA: TGTGCCAGCAGTTCGCGGACTAGCGGGAGGTCTCGGGAGCAGTACTTC. Protein: CASSSRTSGRSREQYF.

The chain employs TRBV15 and TRBJ2-6; the D call may be TRBD1 or TRBD2 (5 bases each). The CDR3 consists of 15 residues. Trimming took off 1 base at V and 1 base at J, with 5 bases between the two ends. The germline CDR1 and CDR2 sequences are LNHNV and YYDKDF (reference sequence). The CDR3 DNA is TGTGCCACCAGCAGAGGGGGGTCTGGGGCCAACGTCCTGACTTTC. The encoded protein is CATSRGGSGANVLTF. Full variable domain (outside the CDR3, taken from reference TRBV15 and TRBJ2-6): DAMVIQNPRYQVTQFGKPVTLSCSQTLNHNVMYWYQQKSSQAPKLLFHYYDKDFNNEADTPDNFQSRRPNTSFCFLDIRSPGLGDTAMYLCATSRGGSGANVLTFGAGSRLTVL.

V is TRBV29-1 and J is TRBJ2-3; D tentatively reads TRBD1 or TRBD2 (5 bases each). Between the trimmed V and J ends, which lost 7 bases and 1 base, there was a span of 21 bases. CDR1 is SQVTM and CDR2 is ANQGSEA in the germline V gene. The CDR3 contains 16 residues. CDR3 bases: TGCAGCGGTTGGGAACATCAGGGTAGCGGCACAGATACGCAGTATTTT. It codes for CSGWEHQGSGTDTQYF.